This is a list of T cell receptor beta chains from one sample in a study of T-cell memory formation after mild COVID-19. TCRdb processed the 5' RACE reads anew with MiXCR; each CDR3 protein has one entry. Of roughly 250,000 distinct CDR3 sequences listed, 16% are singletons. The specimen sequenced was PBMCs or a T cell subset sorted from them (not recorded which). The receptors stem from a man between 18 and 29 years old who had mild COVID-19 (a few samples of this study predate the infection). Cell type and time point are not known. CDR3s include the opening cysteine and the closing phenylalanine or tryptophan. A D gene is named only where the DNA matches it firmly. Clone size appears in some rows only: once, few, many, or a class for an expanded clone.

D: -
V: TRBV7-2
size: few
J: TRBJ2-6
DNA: TGTGCCAGCAGCCAAACTCGTACCGAGGCCAACGTCCTGACTTTC
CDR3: CASSQTRTEANVLTF

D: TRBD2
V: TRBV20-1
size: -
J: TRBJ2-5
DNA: TGCAGTGCACAAGCGGGGGTATGGCAAGAGACCCAGTACTTC
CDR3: CSAQAGVWQETQYF

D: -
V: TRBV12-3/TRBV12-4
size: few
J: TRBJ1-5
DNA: TGTGCCAGCACCTCCGGGGTAGGGCAGCCCCAGCATTTT
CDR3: CASTSGVGQPQHF

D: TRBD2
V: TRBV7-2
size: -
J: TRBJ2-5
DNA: TGTGCCAGCAGCCCCCCTGATAGCGGGGGGACGAAGACCCAGTACTTC
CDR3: CASSPPDSGGTKTQYF

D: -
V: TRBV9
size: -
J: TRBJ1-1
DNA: TGTGCCAGCAGCGCCTTTCCAGGGATGAGAACTGAAGCTTTCTTT
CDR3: CASSAFPGMRTEAFF

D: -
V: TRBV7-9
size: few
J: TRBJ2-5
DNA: TGTGCCAGCAGCTTGCAGACAGGTCAAGAGACCCAGTACTTC
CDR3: CASSLQTGQETQYF

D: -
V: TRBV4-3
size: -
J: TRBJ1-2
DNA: TGCGCCAGCAGCCAAGAATGGGACGCCCCGAGCCATGGCTACACCTTC
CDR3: CASSQEWDAPSHGYTF

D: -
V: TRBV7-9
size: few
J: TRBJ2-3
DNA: TGTGCCAGCAGCTCGTGGAGCGGTAGCGTCTTCGGCACAGATACGCAGTATTTT
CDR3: CASSSWSGSVFGTDTQYF

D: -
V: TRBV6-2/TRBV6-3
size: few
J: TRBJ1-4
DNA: TGTGCCAGCAGACCCCTCCGGGGGCAGTCGGATGAAAAACTGTTTTTT
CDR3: CASRPLRGQSDEKLFF

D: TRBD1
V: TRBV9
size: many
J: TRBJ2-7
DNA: TGTGCCAGCAGCGTAGGACCGGGACAGGGTATCTACGAGCAGTACTTC
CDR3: CASSVGPGQGIYEQYF

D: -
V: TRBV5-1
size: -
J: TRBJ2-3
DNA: TGCGCCAGCAAGACGGACCCCGAGGGCACAGATACGCAGTATTTT
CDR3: CASKTDPEGTDTQYF

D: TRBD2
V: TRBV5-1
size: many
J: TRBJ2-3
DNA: TGCGCCAGCAGCTTTGGACTAGCGGGGTCCGGGGATACGCAGTATTTT
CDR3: CASSFGLAGSGDTQYF

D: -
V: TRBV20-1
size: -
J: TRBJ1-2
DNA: TGCAGTGCTAACTATGGCTACACCTTC
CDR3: CSANYGYTF

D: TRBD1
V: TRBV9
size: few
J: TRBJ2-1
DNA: TGTGCCAGCAGCGCACAGGGGTACAATGAGCAGTTCTTC
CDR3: CASSAQGYNEQFF

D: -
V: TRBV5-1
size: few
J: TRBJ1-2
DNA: TGCGCCAGCAGCTTGGGGAGCGGCTACACCTTC
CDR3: CASSLGSGYTF

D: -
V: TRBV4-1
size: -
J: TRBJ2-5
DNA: TGCGCCAGCAGTAGATTGCGCGGTTCAGGGACCCAGTACTTC
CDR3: CASSRLRGSGTQYF

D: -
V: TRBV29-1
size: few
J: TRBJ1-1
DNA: TGCAGCGGAATCAGGGGCCGGAGCACTGAAGCTTTCTTT
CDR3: CSGIRGRSTEAFF

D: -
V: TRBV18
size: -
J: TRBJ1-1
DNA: TGTGCCAGCTCACCAAGTGAGATGAACACTGAAGCTTTCTTT
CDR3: CASSPSEMNTEAFF

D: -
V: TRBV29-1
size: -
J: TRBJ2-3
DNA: TGCAGCGTTGGTTCTTTCACAGATACGCAGTATTTT
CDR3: CSVGSFTDTQYF

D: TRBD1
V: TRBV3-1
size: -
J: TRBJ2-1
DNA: TGTGCCAGCAGCCAAAGAGGGACAGACAATGAGCAGTTCTTC
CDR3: CASSQRGTDNEQFF

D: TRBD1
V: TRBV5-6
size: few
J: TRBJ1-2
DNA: TGTGCCAGCAGCTTGGTCCAGACAGGGAAGACCTTC
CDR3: CASSLVQTGKTF

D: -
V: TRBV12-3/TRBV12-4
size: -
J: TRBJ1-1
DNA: TGTGCCAGCAACCTCCAGGGGGAAGCTTTCTTT
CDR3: CASNLQGEAFF

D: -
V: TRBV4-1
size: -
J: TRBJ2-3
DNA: TGCGCCAGCAGCCAAAATCCCAGGGCGGAAACAGATACGCAGTATTTT
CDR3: CASSQNPRAETDTQYF

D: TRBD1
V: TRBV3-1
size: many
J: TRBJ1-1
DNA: TGTGCCAGCAGCCAACGACAGGGCGGCACTGAAGCTTTCTTT
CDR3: CASSQRQGGTEAFF

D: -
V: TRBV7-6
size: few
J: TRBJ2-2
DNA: TGTGCCAGCAGCCTGGACGGGGGGCCTACGAACACCGGGGAGCTGTTTTTT
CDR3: CASSLDGGPTNTGELFF

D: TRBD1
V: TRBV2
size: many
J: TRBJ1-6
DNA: TGTGCCAGCCTCCGAGGACAGGGGGATTCACCCCTCCACTTT
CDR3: CASLRGQGDSPLHF

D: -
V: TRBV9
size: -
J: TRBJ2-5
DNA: TGTGCCAGCAGCGGTACTACAGGCGCTGGGGAGACCCAGTACTTC
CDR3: CASSGTTGAGETQYF

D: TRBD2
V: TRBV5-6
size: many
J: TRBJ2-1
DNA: TGTGCCAGCAGCGCTGGACTAGCGGTTTACAATGAGCAGTTCTTC
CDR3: CASSAGLAVYNEQFF

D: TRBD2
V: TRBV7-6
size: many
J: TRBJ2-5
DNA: TGTGCCAGCAGCCGCGGGGGGACCCTCCAAGAGACCCAGTACTTC
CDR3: CASSRGGTLQETQYF

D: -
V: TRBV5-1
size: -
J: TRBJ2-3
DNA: TGCGCCAGCAGCCAATCTCGTGGGTACCCAGATACGCAGTATTTT
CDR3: CASSQSRGYPDTQYF

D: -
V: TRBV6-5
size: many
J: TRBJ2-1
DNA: TGTGCCAGCAGTCGTCAGGGGTCGGATAATGAGCAGTTCTTC
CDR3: CASSRQGSDNEQFF

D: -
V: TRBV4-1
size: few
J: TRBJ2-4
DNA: TGCGCCAGCAGCCAAGAGGTAAGGGCTTCCGACATTCAGTACTTC
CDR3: CASSQEVRASDIQYF

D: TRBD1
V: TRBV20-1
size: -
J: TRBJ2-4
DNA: TGCAGTGCATTTGGACAGGGCGATCAGTACTTC
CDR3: CSAFGQGDQYF

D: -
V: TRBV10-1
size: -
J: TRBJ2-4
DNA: TGCGCCAGCAGTGACCGGCTGGAAAACATTCAGTACTTC
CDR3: CASSDRLENIQYF

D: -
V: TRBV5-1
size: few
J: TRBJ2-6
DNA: TGCGCCAGCAGCTTGGATCCGGCCTCTGGGGCCAACGTCCTGACTTTC
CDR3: CASSLDPASGANVLTF

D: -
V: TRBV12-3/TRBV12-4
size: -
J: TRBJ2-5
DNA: TGTGCCAGCAGCTGGGGGCGCGGGGAGACCCAGTACTTC
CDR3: CASSWGRGETQYF

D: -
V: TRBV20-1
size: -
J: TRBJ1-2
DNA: TGCAGTGCTAGGGGGGAGGATGGCTACACCTTC
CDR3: CSARGEDGYTF

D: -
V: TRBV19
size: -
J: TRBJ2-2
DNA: TGTGCCAGTAGTATCCGGGGCAGGGGCGCCCCCGGGGAGCTGTTTTTT
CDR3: CASSIRGRGAPGELFF

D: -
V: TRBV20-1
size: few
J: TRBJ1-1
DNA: TGCAGTGCTGCCAGGGGATTCGGCACTGAAGCTTTCTTT
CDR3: CSAARGFGTEAFF

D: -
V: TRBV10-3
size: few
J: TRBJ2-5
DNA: TGTGCCATCAGTGAAAGTGGGGGACAAGAGACCCAGTACTTC
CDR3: CAISESGGQETQYF

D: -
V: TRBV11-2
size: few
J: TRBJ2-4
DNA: TGTGCCAGCAGCTTCCTAGGGTCAAACATTCAGTACTTC
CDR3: CASSFLGSNIQYF

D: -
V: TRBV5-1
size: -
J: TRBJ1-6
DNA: TGCGCCAGCAGCTTGGAGGCCGGACAGAGCTCCTATAATTCACCCCTCCACTTT
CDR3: CASSLEAGQSSYNSPLHF

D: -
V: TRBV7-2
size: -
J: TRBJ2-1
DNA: TGTGCCAGCAGCTTAGGCCCCTCCGGCCTATACAATGAGCAGTTCTTC
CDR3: CASSLGPSGLYNEQFF

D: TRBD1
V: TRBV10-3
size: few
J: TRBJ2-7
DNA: TGTGCCATCAGACCCGGACAGGGCTCCCACGAGCAGTACTTC
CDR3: CAIRPGQGSHEQYF

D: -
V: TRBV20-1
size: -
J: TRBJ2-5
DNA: TGCAGTGCTAGATCCATAGGGGGACTTGTTGAGACCCAGTACTTC
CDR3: CSARSIGGLVETQYF

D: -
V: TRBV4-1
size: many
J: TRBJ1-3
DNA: TGCGCCAGCAGCCAAGATGTAGCTTCTGGAAACACCATATATTTT
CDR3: CASSQDVASGNTIYF

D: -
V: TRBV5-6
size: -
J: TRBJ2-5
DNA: TGTGCCAGCAGCTTGCTCTTTCAAGAGACCCAGTACTTC
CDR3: CASSLLFQETQYF

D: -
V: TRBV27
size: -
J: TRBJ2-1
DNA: TGTGCCAGCAGTTCCCGCAATGAGCAGTTCTTC
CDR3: CASSSRNEQFF

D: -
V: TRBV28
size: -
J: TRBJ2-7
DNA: TGTGCCAGCAGTGTAGGGGGGCTCGAGCAGTACTTC
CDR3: CASSVGGLEQYF